The 25 T cell receptor beta chains reported below all come from one sample, sequenced in a study of CD4 T cells in relation to SARS-CoV-2 and coronaviruses. Only in-frame clones appear in the TCRdb table, and some are missing; sequencing was by immunoSEQ multiplex PCR. The sample lists about 21,000 clones; more than 65% were seen once. These TCRs are of unknown antigen specificity. Unexposed donor CD4+ T cells date from 2011-2018, before the COVID-19 pandemic. The cells were cultured for over eight days before CD4+ T cells were isolated. The source material was CD4+ T cells from PBMCs, cultured in vitro. Source of these receptors: a human donor in good health.

The chain is built from TRBV19 and TRBJ2-5; 14 positions match TRBD2. CDR3 length: 15 amino acids. Germline V CDR1 and CDR2: LNHDA, SQIVND (reference sequence). Losses at the gene ends were 8 bases for V and 5 bases for J; bases not matched to a gene: 7. The CDR3 loop reads CASSWTSGRLETQYF. The DNA for the CDR3 is TGTGCCAGTTCCTGGACTAGCGGGAGGTTGGAGACCCAGTACTTC.

The chain is built from TRBV19 and TRBJ2-3, with D unclear. Between the trimmed V and J ends, which lost 0 bases and 3 bases, there was a span of 4 bases. This CDR3 region has 13 residues. CDR1 is LNHDA, CDR2 SQIVND, per germline (reference sequence). The CDR3 nucleotides are TGTGCCAGTAGTATAGATGTTACAGATACGCAGTATTTT. Translating gives CASSIDVTDTQYF.

This chain uses TRBV7-9 with TRBJ1-2; the D gene is possibly TRBD1 (6 bases). The CDR3 extends over 12 amino acids. From germline, CDR1 is SEHNR and CDR2 FQNEAQ (reference sequence). V lost 3 bases and J lost 8, with 10 bases in between. CDR3 region: CASSFLGGGYTF. Here the CDR3 DNA reads TGTGCCAGCAGCTTTTTAGGGGGAGGCTACACCTTC.

As DNA, the CDR3 is TGCGCCAGCAGCTTAGCGACGGAATACAATGAGCAGTTCTTC. It specifies CASSLATEYNEQFF. The chain recombines TRBV5-1 with TRBJ2-1, with D unresolved. The CDR3 totals 14 residues. The V gene lost 2 bases and the J gene lost 4 bases, with 10 bases spanning the gap. Germline V gene lookup returns CDR1 SGHRS and CDR2 YFSETQ.

This clone was detected a few times. CDR3 sequence (DNA): TGTGCCAGCAGTGAAGGGACCAACAATGAGCAGTTCTTC. Translating it yields CASSEGTNNEQFF. The rearrangement links TRBV2 to TRBJ2-1; D not resolved. This CDR3 is 13 amino acids long. Trimming removed 1 base from V and 5 bases from J, with 6 bases in between. Germline lookup yields CDR1 SNHLY and CDR2 FYNNEI.

This clone appeared a few times. The chain couples TRBV14 to TRBJ2-1, with D possibly matching TRBD1 (6 bases). V gave up 2 bases and J gave up 15 bases, with 17 bases separating them. Germline-derived CDR1 and CDR2 are SGHDN and FVKESK. The CDR3 has 13 residues. CDR3 protein: CASSQTLRGQGFF. The CDR3 bases are TGTGCCAGCAGCCAAACCCTCAGGGGCCAGGGGTTCTTC.

The chain combines TRBV5-6 with TRBJ1-5; TRBD1 matches at 11 bases. This CDR3 is 17 amino acids long. With 0 bases clipped from V and 7 bases from J, the junction kept 9 bases outside the gene matches. Germline lookup yields CDR1 SGHDT and CDR2 YYEEEE. The CDR3 region has the DNA TGTGCCAGCAGCTTGGGCCCGGGGACAGGGGGGACCCAGCCCCAGCATTTT. Translating it yields CASSLGPGTGGTQPQHF.

There are a few counts of this clone. V is TRBV6-5 and J is TRBJ1-2, with a possible D match to TRBD1 (5 bases). The CDR3 runs to 13 residues. V gave up 8 bases and J gave up 1 base, with 11 bases separating them. Per the germline V gene, CDR1 is MNHEY and CDR2 is SVGAGI. CDR3 DNA: TGTGCCAGCCAGGGTGACGGTAACTATGGCTACACCTTC. It yields the protein CASQGDGNYGYTF.

This clone appeared a single time. The V gene is TRBV19, the J gene TRBJ1-3; no clear D gene. This CDR3 has 15 amino acids. Germline V gene data show CDR1 as LNHDA and CDR2 as SQIVND (reference sequence). Trimming cost V 5 bases and J 0 bases, with 11 bases left between them. In DNA form, the CDR3 reads TGTGCCAGTAGTGTGCGGAACATCTCTGGAAACACCATATATTTT. Translation: CASSVRNISGNTIYF.

The chain carries TRBV28 and TRBJ2-7; D might be TRBD2 (6 bases). Trimming took 4 bases from V and 2 from J, leaving 15 bases between them. Per germline, CDR1 MDHEN and CDR2 SYDVKM. The CDR3 contains 15 residues. CDR3 protein: CASSSEGLGAYEQYF. CDR3 DNA: TGTGCCAGCAGTTCCGAGGGACTGGGAGCCTACGAGCAGTACTTC.

This CDR3 is CASSSTGEKTEAFF. The CDR3 DNA reads as TGCGCCAGCAGCTCGACAGGTGAAAAAACTGAAGCTTTCTTT. The V and J genes are TRBV5-1 and TRBJ1-1, with D maybe TRBD1 (6 bases). The germline V gene encodes CDR1 SGHRS and CDR2 YFSETQ. This CDR3 spans 14 amino acids. V lost 3 bases and J lost 5, with 14 bases in between.

V is TRBV6-1 and J is TRBJ1-1; 9 bases align to TRBD1. Trimming removed 2 bases from V and 0 bases from J; junction bases left unmatched: 7. From germline, CDR1 is MNHNS and CDR2 SASEGT. The CDR3 is made up of 17 amino acids. For the CDR3, the DNA is TGTGCCAGCAGTGAACCCACAGGGGGCCGTATGAACACTGAAGCTTTCTTT. Encoded protein: CASSEPTGGRMNTEAFF.

The CDR3 DNA sequence: TGTGCCAGCAGCCCCCCTCAGCCGGGACGGGTCCAAGAGACCCAGTACTTC. This encodes CASSPPQPGRVQETQYF. The V and J genes are TRBV7-8 and TRBJ2-5; either TRBD1 or TRBD2 may fit D (5 bases each). CDR1 SGHVS and CDR2 FQNEAQ come from the germline V gene. This CDR3 is 17 amino acids long. Trimming removed 5 bases from V and 1 base from J, with 20 bases in between.

The chain uses TRBV9 and TRBJ1-5, with TRBD1 matching 12 bases. The CDR3 extends over 17 amino acids. V shed 3 bases and J 5 bases; nucleotides not matched to a gene: 9. Per germline, CDR1 SGDLS and CDR2 YYNGEE. Here the CDR3 reads CASSGGPGTGGYQPQHF. The CDR3 region has the DNA TGTGCCAGCAGCGGTGGTCCCGGGACAGGGGGCTATCAGCCCCAGCATTTT.

V is TRBV29-1 and J is TRBJ1-2, with a tentative D call TRBD1 (6 bases). Germline V gives CDR1 SQVTM, CDR2 ANQGSEA. The V end was cut by 3 bases, the J end by 4 bases, with 12 bases between. This CDR3 contains 13 residues. CDR3 sequence (DNA): TGCAGCGTTGAGACAGGCTCAGGCTATGGCTACACCTTC. Protein product: CSVETGSGYGYTF. Supplemented by reference TRBV29-1 and TRBJ1-2, the full variable domain reads SAVISQKPSRDICQRGTSLTIQCQVDSQVTMMFWYRQQPGQSLTLIATANQGSEATYESGFVIDKFPISRPNLTFSTLTVSNMSPEDSSIYLCSVETGSGYGYTFGSGTRLTVV.

The genes are TRBV25-1 and TRBJ2-1; 7 nucleotides match TRBD1. J was trimmed by 1 base and V by 1 base; bases with no gene match: 1. CDR1 MGHDK and CDR2 SYGVNS come from the germline V gene. This CDR3 spans 15 amino acids. The CDR3 DNA reads TGTGCCAGCAGTGAATTCAGGGGGTCCTACAATGAGCAGTTCTTC. The encoded protein is CASSEFRGSYNEQFF.

This clone appeared a few times. The genes are TRBV7-8 and TRBJ2-1; TRBD1 is a possible D gene (6 bases). V was pared by 5 bases and J by 6 bases, with 14 bases between. Germline-derived CDR1 and CDR2 are SGHVS and FQNEAQ. The length of the CDR3 is 14 residues. The CDR3 region is CASSVGGLSNEQFF. CDR3 sequence (DNA): TGTGCCAGCAGCGTAGGGGGTCTTTCCAATGAGCAGTTCTTC. Filled out from reference TRBV7-8 and TRBJ2-1, the complete variable domain reads GAGVSQSPRYKVAKRGQDVALRCDPISGHVSLFWYQQALGQGPEFLTYFQNEAQLDKSGLPSDRFFAERPEGSVSTLKIQRTQQEDSAVYLCASSVGGLSNEQFFGPGTRLTVL.

This chain links TRBV6-5 with TRBJ2-4; possible D gene TRBD1, 5 bases. V lost 11 bases to trimming and J lost 5 bases, with 16 bases between them. The CDR3 runs 13 residues. The germline V gene encodes CDR1 MNHEY and CDR2 SVGAGI. CDR3 DNA: TGTGCCGTGCATAGGGGCGATGAAAACATTCAGTACTTC. Translating it yields CAVHRGDENIQYF.

This clone came up a few times. The J gene is TRBJ2-2, the V gene TRBV30; D not resolved. V dropped 2 bases and J dropped 2 bases, with 9 bases sitting between them. CDR1 is GTSNPN, CDR2 SVGIG, per germline (reference sequence). The CDR3 is made up of 14 amino acids. The CDR3 coding sequence is TGTGCCTGGAGTAGACTCCTAAACACCGGGGAGCTGTTTTTT. As protein: CAWSRLLNTGELFF. The entire variable domain, with the rest obtained from reference TRBV30 and TRBJ2-2, is as follows: SQTIHQWPATLVQPVGSPLSLECTVEGTSNPNLYWYRQAAGRGLQLLFYSVGIGQISSEVPQNLSASRPQDRQFILSSKKLLLSDSGFYLCAWSRLLNTGELFFGEGSRLTVL.

The rearrangement joins TRBV5-1 to TRBJ2-2; possibly TRBD1 for D (6 bases). The CDR3 is 15 residues long. The germline V gene encodes CDR1 SGHRS and CDR2 YFSETQ. Between the trimmed V and J ends, which lost 0 bases and 6 bases, there was a span of 12 bases. CDR3 sequence: CASSLAVGGPGELFF. The DNA for the CDR3 is TGCGCCAGCAGCTTGGCGGTAGGGGGACCCGGGGAGCTGTTTTTT.

The chain has TRBV29-1 and TRBJ2-1; TRBD2 agrees at 8 bases. This CDR3 spans 14 amino acids. V gave up 2 bases and J gave up 10 bases; unmatched junction bases: 10. Germline V lookup: CDR1 SQVTM, CDR2 ANQGSEA. The CDR3: CSVESVAGWREQFF. Written as DNA, the CDR3 is TGCAGCGTTGAATCGGTAGCGGGGTGGAGGGAGCAGTTCTTC.

The CDR3 DNA reads TGCGCCAGCAGCCAAGAAGGGACTAGACGGTGGAATGAGCAGTTCTTC. This sequence encodes CASSQEGTRRWNEQFF. The J gene is TRBJ2-1, the V gene TRBV4-1; 8 bases are a match to TRBD2. Germline loops: CDR1 MGHRA, CDR2 YSYEKL. Losses at the gene ends were 0 bases for V and 7 bases for J; bases not matched to a gene: 8. The CDR3 sequence is 16 residues long.

This rearrangement joins TRBV19 to TRBJ2-5; TRBD2 might be the D (5 bases). V lost 5 bases and J lost 4, with 14 bases in between. The CDR3 contains 14 residues. Germline CDR1 reads LNHDA; CDR2 reads SQIVND (reference sequence). CDR3 nucleotide sequence: TGTGCCAGTAGTCGAAACGGACTCCGAGAGACCCAGTACTTC. It codes for CASSRNGLRETQYF.

V and J are TRBV7-9 and TRBJ2-1; D is perhaps TRBD1 (6 bases). This CDR3 has 14 amino acids. Per germline, CDR1 SEHNR and CDR2 FQNEAQ (reference sequence). V was trimmed by 8 bases and J by 9 bases, leaving 20 bases between them. The CDR3: CASGRTGQLGEQFF. In DNA form, the CDR3 reads TGTGCCAGCGGGCGAACTGGACAGCTTGGTGAGCAGTTCTTC. The full variable domain, in which reference TRBV7-9 and TRBJ2-1 provide the parts outside the CDR3, is DTGVSQNPRHKITKRGQNVTFRCDPISEHNRLYWYRQTLGQGPEFLTYFQNEAQLEKSRLLSDRFSAERPKGSFSTLEIQRTEQGDSAMYLCASGRTGQLGEQFFGPGTRLTVL.

The V and J genes are TRBV7-8 and TRBJ2-7, with a possible D match to TRBD2 (5 bases). Trimming removed 5 bases at V and 6 bases at J, with 11 bases between. There are 12 residues in the CDR3. From germline, CDR1 is SGHVS and CDR2 FQNEAQ. CDR3 sequence reads: CASSRTEGEQYF. For the CDR3, the DNA is TGTGCCAGCAGCCGTACAGAGGGCGAGCAGTACTTC.